This T cell receptor beta chain was sequenced during a study of blood T cell repertoires in COVID-19. About the research overall: Nucleic acid was either cDNA or gDNA, and it came from T cells, B-cell-depleted T cells, or PBMCs.

In the original workflow: Amplified reference gene primers provided the basis for estimating nucleated cell counts. Profiling relied on immunoSEQ multiplex PCR, and the TCRdb table lists in-frame clones only, not all of them. V, J and clone size are those of that table, while D and trimming were read from the DNA. This sample has under 250,000 clones, with around four fifths found just once. Germline trimming cut 4 bases from V and 3 bases from J; bases unmatched to any gene: 3. This CDR3 has 15 amino acids. Germline CDR1 reads KGHSH; CDR2 reads LQKENI. The chain has TRBV18 and TRBJ1-5, with 10 bases that match TRBD1. The receptor comes from a man in his forties or fifties with acute or convalescent COVID-19. The sample comprised peripheral blood. CDR3 nucleotide sequence: TGTGCCAGCTCACTGGACAGGGGGGTCAATCAGCCCCAGCATTTT. Encoded protein: CASSLDRGVNQPQHF.